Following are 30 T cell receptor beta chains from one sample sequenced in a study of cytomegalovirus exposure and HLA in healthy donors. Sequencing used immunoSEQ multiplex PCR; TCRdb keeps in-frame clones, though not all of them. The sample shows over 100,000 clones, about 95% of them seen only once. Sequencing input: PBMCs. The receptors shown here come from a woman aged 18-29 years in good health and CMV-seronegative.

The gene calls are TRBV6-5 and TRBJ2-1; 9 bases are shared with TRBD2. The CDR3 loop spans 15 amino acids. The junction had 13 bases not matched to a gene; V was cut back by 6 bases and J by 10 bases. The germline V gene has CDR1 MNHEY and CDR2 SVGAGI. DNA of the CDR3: TGTGCCAGCAGGCCCTGGTTAGCGGGAGCGGGGGAGCAGTTCTTC. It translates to CASRPWLAGAGEQFF.

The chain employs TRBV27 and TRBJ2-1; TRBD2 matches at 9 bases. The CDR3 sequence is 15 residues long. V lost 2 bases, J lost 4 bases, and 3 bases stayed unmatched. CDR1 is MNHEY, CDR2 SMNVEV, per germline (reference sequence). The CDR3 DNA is TGTGCCAGCAGTTTACGGACTAGCGAGTACAATGAGCAGTTCTTC. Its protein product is CASSLRTSEYNEQFF.

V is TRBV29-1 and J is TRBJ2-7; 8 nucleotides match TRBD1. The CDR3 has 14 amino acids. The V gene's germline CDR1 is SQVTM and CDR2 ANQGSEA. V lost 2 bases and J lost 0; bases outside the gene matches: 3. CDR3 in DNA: TGCAGCGTTGAACGGACAGGGCCCTCCTACGAGCAGTACTTC. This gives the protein CSVERTGPSYEQYF.

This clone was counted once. The CDR3: CASILDRGGNSPLHF. The CDR3 DNA is TGTGCCAGCATTCTAGATCGGGGAGGGAATTCACCCCTCCACTTT. V gene TRBV2 combines with J gene TRBJ1-6, with D uncertain. Trimming took 7 bases from V and 7 from J, leaving 17 bases between them. The CDR3 is made up of 15 amino acids. Per germline, CDR1 SNHLY and CDR2 FYNNEI.

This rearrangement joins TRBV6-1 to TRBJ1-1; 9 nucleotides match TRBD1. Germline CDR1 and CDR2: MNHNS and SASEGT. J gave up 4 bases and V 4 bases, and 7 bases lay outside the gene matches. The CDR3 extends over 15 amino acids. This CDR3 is CASSGSTGGGTEAFF. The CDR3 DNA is TGTGCCAGCAGTGGCTCGACAGGGGGTGGCACTGAAGCTTTCTTT.

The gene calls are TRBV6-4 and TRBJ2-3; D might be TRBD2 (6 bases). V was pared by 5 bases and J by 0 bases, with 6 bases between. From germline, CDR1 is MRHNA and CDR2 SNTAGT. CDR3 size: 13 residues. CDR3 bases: TGTGCCAGCAGTAGCGGGAGCACAGATACGCAGTATTTT. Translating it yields CASSSGSTDTQYF.

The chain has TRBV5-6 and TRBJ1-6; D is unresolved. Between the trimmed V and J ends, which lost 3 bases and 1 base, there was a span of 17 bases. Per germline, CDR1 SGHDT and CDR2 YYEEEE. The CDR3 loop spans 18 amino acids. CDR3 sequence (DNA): TGTGCCAGCAGCTCCCTAACCGGGGTTGGGTCCTATAATTCACCCCTCCACTTT. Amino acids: CASSSLTGVGSYNSPLHF. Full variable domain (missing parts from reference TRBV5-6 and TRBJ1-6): DAGVTQSPTHLIKTRGQQVTLRCSPKSGHDTVSWYQQALGQGPQFIFQYYEEEERQRGNFPDRFSGHQFPNYSSELNVNALLLGDSALYLCASSSLTGVGSYNSPLHFGNGTRLTVT.

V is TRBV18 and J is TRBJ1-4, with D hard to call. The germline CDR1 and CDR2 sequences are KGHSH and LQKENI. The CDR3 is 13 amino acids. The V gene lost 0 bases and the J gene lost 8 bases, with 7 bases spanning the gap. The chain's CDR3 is CASSPPIVEKLFF. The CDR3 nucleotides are TGTGCCAGCTCACCACCTATCGTGGAAAAACTGTTTTTT.

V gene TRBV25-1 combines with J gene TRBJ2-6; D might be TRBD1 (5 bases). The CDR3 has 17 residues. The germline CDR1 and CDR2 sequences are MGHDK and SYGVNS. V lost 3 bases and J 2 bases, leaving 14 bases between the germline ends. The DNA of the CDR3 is TGTGCCAGCAGTGAGCAGGGTTCTCCTGCTGGGGCCAACGTCCTGACTTTC. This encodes CASSEQGSPAGANVLTF.

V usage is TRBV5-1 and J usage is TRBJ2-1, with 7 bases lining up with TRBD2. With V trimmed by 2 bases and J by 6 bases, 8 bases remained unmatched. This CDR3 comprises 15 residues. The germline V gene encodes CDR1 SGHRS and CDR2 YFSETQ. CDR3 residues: CASSFGATSPNEQFF. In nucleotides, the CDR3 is TGCGCCAGCAGCTTTGGCGCGACTAGCCCCAATGAGCAGTTCTTC.

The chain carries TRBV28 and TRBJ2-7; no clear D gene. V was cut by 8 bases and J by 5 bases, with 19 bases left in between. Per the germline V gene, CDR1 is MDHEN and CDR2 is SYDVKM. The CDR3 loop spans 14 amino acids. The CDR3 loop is CASRRGDKADEQYF. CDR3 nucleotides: TGTGCCAGCCGACGCGGCGATAAGGCGGACGAGCAGTACTTC.

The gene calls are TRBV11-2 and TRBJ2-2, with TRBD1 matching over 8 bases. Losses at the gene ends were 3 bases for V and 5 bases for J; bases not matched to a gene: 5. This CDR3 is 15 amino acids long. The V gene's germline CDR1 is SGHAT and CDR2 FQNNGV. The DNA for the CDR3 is TGTGCCAGCAGCTTGGGGGACAGGTTAACCGGGGAGCTGTTTTTT. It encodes CASSLGDRLTGELFF.

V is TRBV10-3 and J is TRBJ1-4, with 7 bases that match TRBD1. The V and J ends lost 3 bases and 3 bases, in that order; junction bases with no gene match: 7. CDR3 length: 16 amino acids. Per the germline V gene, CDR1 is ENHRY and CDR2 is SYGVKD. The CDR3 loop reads CAISEQGSSSNEKLFF. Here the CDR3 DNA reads TGTGCCATCAGTGAACAGGGGAGTTCCTCTAATGAAAAACTGTTTTTT.

CDR3 sequence: CASSSQGANQPQHF. The CDR3, as DNA: TGTGCCAGCAGTTCGCAGGGGGCAAATCAGCCCCAGCATTTT. The chain uses TRBV6-5 and TRBJ1-5; TRBD1 aligns across 8 bases. Trimming took 4 bases from V and 4 from J; bases not matched to a gene: 3. This CDR3 spans 14 amino acids. Germline values: CDR1 MNHEY, CDR2 SVGAGI.

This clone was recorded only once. The chain's CDR3 is CASSLGQGGYEQYF. CDR3 bases: TGTGCCAGCAGCCTAGGACAGGGGGGATACGAGCAGTACTTC. V gene TRBV6-6 combines with J gene TRBJ2-7, with 10 nucleotides matching TRBD1. V trimming: 6 bases; J trimming: 4 bases; junction bases outside the gene matches: 6. The V gene's germline CDR1 is MNHNY and CDR2 SVGAGI (reference sequence). The CDR3 totals 14 residues.

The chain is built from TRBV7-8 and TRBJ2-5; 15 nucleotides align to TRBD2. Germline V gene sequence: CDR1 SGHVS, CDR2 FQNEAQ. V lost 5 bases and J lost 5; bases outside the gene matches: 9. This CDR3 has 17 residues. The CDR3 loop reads CASSPFGTSGGWETQYF. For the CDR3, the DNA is TGTGCCAGCAGCCCCTTTGGGACTAGCGGGGGGTGGGAGACCCAGTACTTC.

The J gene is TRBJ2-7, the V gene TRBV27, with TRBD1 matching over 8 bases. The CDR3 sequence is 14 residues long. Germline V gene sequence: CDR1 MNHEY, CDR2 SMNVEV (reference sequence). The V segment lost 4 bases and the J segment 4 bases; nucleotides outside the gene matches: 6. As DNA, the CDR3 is TGTGCCAGCAGTTGGGACAGGAGTAAATACGAGCAGTACTTC. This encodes CASSWDRSKYEQYF.

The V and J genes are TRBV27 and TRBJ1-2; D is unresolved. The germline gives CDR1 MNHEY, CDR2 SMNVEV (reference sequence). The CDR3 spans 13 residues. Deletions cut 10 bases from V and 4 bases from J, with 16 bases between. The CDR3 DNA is TGTGCCACCAATGCGGGTCTCGGCTATGGCTACACCTTC. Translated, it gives CATNAGLGYGYTF.

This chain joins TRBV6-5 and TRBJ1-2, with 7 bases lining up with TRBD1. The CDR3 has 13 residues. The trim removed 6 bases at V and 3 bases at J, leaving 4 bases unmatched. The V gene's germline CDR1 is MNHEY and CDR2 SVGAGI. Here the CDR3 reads CASSLDRDYGYTF. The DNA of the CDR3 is TGTGCCAGCAGCCTCGACAGGGACTATGGCTACACCTTC.

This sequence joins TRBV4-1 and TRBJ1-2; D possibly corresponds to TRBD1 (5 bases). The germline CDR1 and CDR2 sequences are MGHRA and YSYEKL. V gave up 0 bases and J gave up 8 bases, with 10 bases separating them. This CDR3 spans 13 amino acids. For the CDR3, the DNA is TGCGCCAGCAGCCAAGAGCAGGGTCGGGGCTACACCTTC. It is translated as CASSQEQGRGYTF.

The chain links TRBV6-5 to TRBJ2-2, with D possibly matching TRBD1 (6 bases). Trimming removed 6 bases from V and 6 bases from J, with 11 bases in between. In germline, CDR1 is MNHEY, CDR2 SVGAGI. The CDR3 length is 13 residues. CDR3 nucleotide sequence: TGTGCCAGCAGGCCGACAGGTTCCGGGGAGCTGTTTTTT. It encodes CASRPTGSGELFF.

CDR3 region: CASSQWTSGRPYTGELFF. The CDR3 DNA reads as TGCGCCAGCAGCCAATGGACTAGCGGGAGGCCTTACACCGGGGAGCTGTTTTTT. The gene calls are TRBV4-1 and TRBJ2-2; 14 positions agree with TRBD2. J was trimmed by 3 bases and V by 2 bases; bases with no gene match: 5. The CDR3 has 18 amino acids. Germline V gene data show CDR1 as MGHRA and CDR2 as YSYEKL.

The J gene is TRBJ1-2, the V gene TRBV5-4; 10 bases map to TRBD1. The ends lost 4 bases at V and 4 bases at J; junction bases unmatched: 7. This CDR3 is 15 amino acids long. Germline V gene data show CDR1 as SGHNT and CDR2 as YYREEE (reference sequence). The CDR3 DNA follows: TGTGCCAGCAGCCCTGGACAGGGGGGCAGCTATGGCTACACCTTC. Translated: CASSPGQGGSYGYTF.

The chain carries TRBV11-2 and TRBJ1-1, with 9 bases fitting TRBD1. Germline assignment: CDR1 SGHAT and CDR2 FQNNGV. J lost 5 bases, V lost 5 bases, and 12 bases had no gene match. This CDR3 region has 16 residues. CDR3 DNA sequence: TGTGCCAGCAGCCCAGGACAGGGGAATGGAGGGACTGAAGCTTTCTTT. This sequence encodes CASSPGQGNGGTEAFF.

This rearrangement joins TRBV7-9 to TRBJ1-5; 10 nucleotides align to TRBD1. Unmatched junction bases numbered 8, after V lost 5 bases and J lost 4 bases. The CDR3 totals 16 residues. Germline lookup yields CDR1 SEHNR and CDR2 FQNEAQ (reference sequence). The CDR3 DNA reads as TGTGCCAGCAGCCTAGGGGACAGGGGTTGGAATCAGCCCCAGCATTTT. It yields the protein CASSLGDRGWNQPQHF.

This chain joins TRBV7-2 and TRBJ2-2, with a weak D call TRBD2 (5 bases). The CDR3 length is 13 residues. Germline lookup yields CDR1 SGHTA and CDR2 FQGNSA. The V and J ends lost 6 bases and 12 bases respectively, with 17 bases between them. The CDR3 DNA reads TGTGCCAGCAGAGAGGTGGCGGGCCTGAAGCTGTTTTTT. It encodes CASREVAGLKLFF.

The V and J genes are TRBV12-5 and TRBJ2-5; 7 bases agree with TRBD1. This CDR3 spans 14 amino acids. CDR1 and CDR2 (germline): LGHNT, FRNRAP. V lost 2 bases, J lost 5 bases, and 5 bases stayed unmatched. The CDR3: CASGLIGGAETQYF. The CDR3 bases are TGTGCTAGTGGTTTGATAGGGGGCGCGGAGACCCAGTACTTC.

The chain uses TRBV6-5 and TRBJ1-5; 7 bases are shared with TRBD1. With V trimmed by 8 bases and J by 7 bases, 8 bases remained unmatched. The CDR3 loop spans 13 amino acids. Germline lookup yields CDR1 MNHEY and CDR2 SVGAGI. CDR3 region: CASRQGGGQPQHF. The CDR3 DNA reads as TGTGCCAGCCGACAGGGTGGAGGGCAGCCCCAGCATTTT.

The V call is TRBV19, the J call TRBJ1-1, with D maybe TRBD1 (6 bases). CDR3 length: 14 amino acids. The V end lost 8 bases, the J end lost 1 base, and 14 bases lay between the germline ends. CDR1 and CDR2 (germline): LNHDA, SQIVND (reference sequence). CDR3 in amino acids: CASEDDRSNTEAFF. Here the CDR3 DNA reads TGTGCCAGTGAAGATGACAGGTCGAACACTGAAGCTTTCTTT.

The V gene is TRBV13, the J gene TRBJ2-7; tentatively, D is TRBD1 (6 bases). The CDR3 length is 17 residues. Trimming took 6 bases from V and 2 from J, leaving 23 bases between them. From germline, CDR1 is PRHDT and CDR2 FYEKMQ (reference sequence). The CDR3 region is CASRQTTGPTVTYEQYF. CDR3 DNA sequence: TGTGCCAGCAGACAAACGACAGGCCCAACGGTGACCTACGAGCAGTACTTC. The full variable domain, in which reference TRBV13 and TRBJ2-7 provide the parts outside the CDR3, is AAGVIQSPRHLIKEKRETATLKCYPIPRHDTVYWYQQGPGQDPQFLISFYEKMQSDKGSIPDRFSAQQFSDYHSELNMSSLELGDSALYFCASRQTTGPTVTYEQYFGPGTRLTVT.